This record looks at one T cell receptor (beta chain) sequence and its context. Libraries were prepared by immunoSEQ multiplex PCR; TCRdb keeps only in-frame clonotypes and omits some of them. The sample carries under 35,000 clones, about 90% recorded once. This specimen comes from a study of regulatory and conventional T cells in RAG deficiency. V gave up 2 bases and J gave up 9 bases, with 6 bases separating them. There are 11 residues in the CDR3. CDR1 and CDR2 (germline): SGHAT, FQDESV (reference sequence). The same sample was also used in a study of regulatory T cells. That study reports: Primers: 52 TRBV forward and 13 TRBJ reverse.

The source is a human donor in good health. The chain combines TRBV11-1 with TRBJ2-3; D gene ambiguous. Sequenced sample: CD8+ T cells sorted from blood. Here the CDR3 reads CASSLSDTQYF. The CDR3 bases are TGTGCCAGCAGCTTATCTGACACGCAGTATTTT.